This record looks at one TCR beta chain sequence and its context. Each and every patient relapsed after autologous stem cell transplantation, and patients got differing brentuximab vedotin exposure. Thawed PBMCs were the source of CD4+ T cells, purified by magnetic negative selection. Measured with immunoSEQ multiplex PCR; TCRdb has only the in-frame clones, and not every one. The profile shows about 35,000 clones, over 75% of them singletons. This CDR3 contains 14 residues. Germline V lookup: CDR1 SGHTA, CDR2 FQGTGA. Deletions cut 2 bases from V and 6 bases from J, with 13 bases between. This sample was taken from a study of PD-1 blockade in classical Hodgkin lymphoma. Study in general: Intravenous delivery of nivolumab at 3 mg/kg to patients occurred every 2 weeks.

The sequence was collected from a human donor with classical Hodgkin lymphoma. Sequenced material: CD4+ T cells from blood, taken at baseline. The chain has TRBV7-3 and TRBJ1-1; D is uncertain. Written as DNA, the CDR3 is TGTGCCAGCAGCTTAGTACACGGTCCCTCTGAAGCTTTCTTT. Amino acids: CASSLVHGPSEAFF.